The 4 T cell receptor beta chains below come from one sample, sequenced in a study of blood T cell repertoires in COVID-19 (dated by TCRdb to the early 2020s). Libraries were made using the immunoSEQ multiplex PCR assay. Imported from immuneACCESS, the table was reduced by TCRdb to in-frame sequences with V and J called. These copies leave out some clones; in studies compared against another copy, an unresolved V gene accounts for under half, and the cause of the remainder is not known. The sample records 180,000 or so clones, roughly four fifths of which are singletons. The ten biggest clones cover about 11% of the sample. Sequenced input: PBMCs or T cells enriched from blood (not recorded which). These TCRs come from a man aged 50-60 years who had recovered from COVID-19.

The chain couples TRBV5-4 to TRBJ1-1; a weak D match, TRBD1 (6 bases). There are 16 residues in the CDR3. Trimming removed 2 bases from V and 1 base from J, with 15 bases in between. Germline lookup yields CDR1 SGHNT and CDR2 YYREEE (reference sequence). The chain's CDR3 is CASSLPDLQGNTEAFF. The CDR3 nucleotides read TGTGCCAGCAGCTTACCAGACTTACAGGGGAACACTGAAGCTTTCTTT.

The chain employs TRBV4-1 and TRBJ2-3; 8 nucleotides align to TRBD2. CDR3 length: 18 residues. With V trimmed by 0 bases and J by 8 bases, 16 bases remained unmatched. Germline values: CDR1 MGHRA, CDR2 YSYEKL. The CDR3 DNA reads TGCGCCAGCAGCCAAGATTTGGTAGCGGGAAGCCTTCAGAGTACGCAGTATTTT. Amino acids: CASSQDLVAGSLQSTQYF.

The CDR3 nucleotides are TGTGCCAGTAGTATAGTCCAGGGGCTGAAGGGGAATTCACCCCTCCACTTT. This codes for CASSIVQGLKGNSPLHF. The chain is built from TRBV19 and TRBJ1-6; D is possibly TRBD1 (6 bases). CDR3 length: 17 residues. The germline V and J ends were trimmed by 1 base and 7 bases, with 17 bases remaining between them. Per germline, CDR1 LNHDA and CDR2 SQIVND (reference sequence). The variable domain in full, completed from reference TRBV19 and TRBJ1-6, reads DGGITQSPKYLFRKEGQNVTLSCEQNLNHDAMYWYRQDPGQGLRLIYYSQIVNDFQKGDIAEGYSVSREKKESFPLTVTSAQKNPTAFYLCASSIVQGLKGNSPLHFGNGTRLTVT.

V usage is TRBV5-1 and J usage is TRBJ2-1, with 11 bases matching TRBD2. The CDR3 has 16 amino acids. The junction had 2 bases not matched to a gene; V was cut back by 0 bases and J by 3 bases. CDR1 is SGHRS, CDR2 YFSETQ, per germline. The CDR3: CASSLVTSGGYNEQFF. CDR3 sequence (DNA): TGCGCCAGCAGCTTGGTTACTAGCGGGGGCTACAATGAGCAGTTCTTC.